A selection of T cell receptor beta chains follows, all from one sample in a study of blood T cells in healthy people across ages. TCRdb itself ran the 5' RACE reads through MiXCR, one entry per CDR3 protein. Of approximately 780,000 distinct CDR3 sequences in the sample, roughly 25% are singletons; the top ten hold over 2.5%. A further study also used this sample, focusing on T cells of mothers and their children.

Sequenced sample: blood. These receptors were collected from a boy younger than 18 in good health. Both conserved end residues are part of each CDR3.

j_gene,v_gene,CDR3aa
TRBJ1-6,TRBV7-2,CASTPGGYNSPLHF
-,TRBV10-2,CASSADRGGPYEQYF
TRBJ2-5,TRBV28,CASSRTALETQYF
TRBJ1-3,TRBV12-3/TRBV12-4,CASSQGNTIYF
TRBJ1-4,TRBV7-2,CASSQRRTGSLGNEKLFF
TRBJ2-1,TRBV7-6,CASSSLDRGYNEQFF
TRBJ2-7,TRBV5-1,CASSFNRAEQYF
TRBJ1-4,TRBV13,CASSSDRGNNEKLFF
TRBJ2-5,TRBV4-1,CASSQEMGAKGETQYF
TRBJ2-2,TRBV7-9,CASSPTGGDTGELFF
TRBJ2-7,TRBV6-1,CASSDGDEQYF
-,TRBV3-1,CASSSFSRNEQFF
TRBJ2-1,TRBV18,CASSLGLAGDYNEQFF
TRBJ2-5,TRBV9,CASSVYAGLGQETQYF
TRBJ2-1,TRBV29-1,CSVSGTGGPTDSYNEQFF
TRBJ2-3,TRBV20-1,CSERDTQYF
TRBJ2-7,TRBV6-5,CASSYRGGSYEQYF
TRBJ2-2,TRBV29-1,CSVEVVSRTGELFF
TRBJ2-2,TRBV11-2,CASRPRGRDTGELFF
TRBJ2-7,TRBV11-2,CASSLSTGGGYEQYF
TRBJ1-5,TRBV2,CASSEEGTVHF
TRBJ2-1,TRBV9,CASSERLAGYNEQFF
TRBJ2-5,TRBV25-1,CASSEPAGLQETQYF
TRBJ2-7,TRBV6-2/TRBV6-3,CASSYSVASAYEQYF
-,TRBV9,CASSVGQAVTNEQFF
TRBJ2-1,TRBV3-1,CASSQATPSGSYNEQFF
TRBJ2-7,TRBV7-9,CASSSTGTKVYEQYF
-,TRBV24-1,CATSKAPQETQYF
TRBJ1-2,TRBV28,CASSPTLEPYGYTF
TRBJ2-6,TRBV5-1,CASSLSRQISGANVLTF
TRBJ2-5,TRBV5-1,CASSGATSFGETQYF
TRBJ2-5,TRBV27,CASSLQGGFGETQYF
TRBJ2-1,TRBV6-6,CASSYFREGEQFF
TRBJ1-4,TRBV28,CASSGPVRGKLFF
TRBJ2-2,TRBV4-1,CASSRRTGPGELFF
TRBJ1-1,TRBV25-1,CASSDPGRGPTEAFF
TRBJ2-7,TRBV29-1,CSVKSVAGEQYF
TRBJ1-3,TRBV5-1,CASSFGTGPDTIYF
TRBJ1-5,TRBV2,CASRGDSNQPQHF
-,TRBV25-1,CASSEQGPDEQFF
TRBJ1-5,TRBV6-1,CASSEATYSNQPQHF
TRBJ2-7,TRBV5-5,CASSSPRDRGYGQYF
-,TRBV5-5,CASSPGAGSSYEQYF
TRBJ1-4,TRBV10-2,CASSPTSGYGEKLFF